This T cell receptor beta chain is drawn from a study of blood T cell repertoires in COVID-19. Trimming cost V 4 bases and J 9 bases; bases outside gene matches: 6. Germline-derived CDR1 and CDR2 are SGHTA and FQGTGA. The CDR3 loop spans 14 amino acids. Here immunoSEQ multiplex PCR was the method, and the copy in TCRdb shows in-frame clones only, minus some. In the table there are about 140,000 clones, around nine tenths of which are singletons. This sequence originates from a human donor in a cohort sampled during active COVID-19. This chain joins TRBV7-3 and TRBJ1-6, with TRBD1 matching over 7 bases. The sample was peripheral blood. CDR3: CASSSRQGGSPLHF. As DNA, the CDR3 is TGTGCCAGCAGCTCAAGACAGGGTGGTTCACCCCTCCACTTT.